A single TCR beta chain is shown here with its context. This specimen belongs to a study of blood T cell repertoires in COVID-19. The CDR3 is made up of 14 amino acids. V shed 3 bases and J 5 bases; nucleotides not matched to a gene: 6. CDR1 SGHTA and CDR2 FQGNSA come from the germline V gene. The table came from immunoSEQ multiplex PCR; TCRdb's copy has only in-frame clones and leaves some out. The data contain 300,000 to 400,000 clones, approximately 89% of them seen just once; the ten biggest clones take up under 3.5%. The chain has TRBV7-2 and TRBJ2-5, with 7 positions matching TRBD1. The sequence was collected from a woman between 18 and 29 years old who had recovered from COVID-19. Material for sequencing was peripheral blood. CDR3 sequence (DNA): TGTGCCAGCAGCTTTAGAGGGGGCGATGAGACCCAGTACTTC. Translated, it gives CASSFRGGDETQYF. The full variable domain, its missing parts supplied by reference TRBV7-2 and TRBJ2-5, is GAGVSQSPSNKVTEKGKDVELRCDPISGHTALYWYRQSLGQGLEFLIYFQGNSAPDKSGLPSDRFSAERTGGSVSTLTIQRTQQEDSAVYLCASSFRGGDETQYFGPGTRLLVL.